Listed here are 16 T cell receptor beta chains from one sample, sequenced in a study of long-term antiretroviral therapy in people with HIV. immunoSEQ v3.0 was run at survey level. TCRdb's copy holds only in-frame clones and misses some; the assay was immunoSEQ multiplex PCR. Found here are roughly 30,000 clones, around 90% of them singletons; the top ten hold 7% to 9.5%. This specimen was unsorted PBMCs, taken 3.2 years before starting antiretroviral therapy. These receptors were taken from a man aged 50 to 59 with HIV.

The rearrangement links TRBV7-3 to TRBJ2-6; no firm D call. There are 16 residues in the CDR3. Germline assignment: CDR1 SGHTA and CDR2 FQGTGA. Trimming took off 6 bases at V and 3 bases at J, with 15 bases between the two ends. CDR3: CASSYSALGGANVLTF. Written as DNA, the CDR3 is TGTGCCAGCAGTTACTCAGCCCTGGGTGGGGCCAACGTCCTGACTTTC. The variable domain in full, completed from reference TRBV7-3 and TRBJ2-6, reads GAGVSQTPSNKVTEKGKYVELRCDPISGHTALYWYRQSLGQGPEFLIYFQGTGAADDSGLPNDRFFAVRPEGSVSTLKIQRTERGDSAVYLCASSYSALGGANVLTFGAGSRLTVL.

The chain is built from TRBV28 and TRBJ1-5, with D possibly matching TRBD1 (5 bases). The CDR3 runs to 15 residues. Germline-derived CDR1 and CDR2 are MDHEN and SYDVKM. Trimming left V 4 bases short and J 9 bases short, with 19 bases between. The CDR3 DNA sequence: TGTGCCAGCAGTTCACCATCAGGGTCGGTAGTGCCCCAGCATTTT. Its protein product is CASSSPSGSVVPQHF.

This chain connects TRBV6-6 to TRBJ2-7, with TRBD2 as a possible D gene (6 bases). The V end lost 5 bases, the J end lost 6 bases, and 8 bases lay between the germline ends. The CDR3 covers 11 residues. Germline assignment: CDR1 MNHNY and CDR2 SVGAGI (reference sequence). CDR3 in amino acids: CASSRRGEQYF. The CDR3 coding sequence is TGTGCCAGCAGTAGGAGGGGCGAGCAGTACTTC.

The chain combines TRBV30 with TRBJ1-2; D is perhaps TRBD1 (6 bases). CDR1 is GTSNPN and CDR2 is SVGIG in the germline V gene (reference sequence). The CDR3 has 15 residues. V was shortened by 2 bases and J by 4 bases, with 17 bases between the two germline ends. CDR3 bases: TGTGCCTGGAGTACTGGACAGCCAGGGGCCTATGGCTACACCTTC. Its translation is CAWSTGQPGAYGYTF.

V usage is TRBV7-8 and J usage is TRBJ1-4; D not certain. The CDR3 extends over 16 amino acids. CDR1 is SGHVS, CDR2 FQNEAQ, per germline. V was shortened by 5 bases and J by 0 bases, with 13 bases between the two germline ends. The CDR3 region is CASSHHGGTTNEKLFF. The CDR3 DNA reads as TGTGCCAGCAGCCATCATGGAGGCACAACTAATGAAAAACTGTTTTTT.

This clone showed up just a few times. The V and J genes are TRBV29-1 and TRBJ2-3; no clear D. Trimming left V 6 bases short and J 2 bases short, with 9 bases between. The length of the CDR3 is 12 residues. CDR1 and CDR2 (germline): SQVTM, ANQGSEA. The CDR3 sequence is CSVQIPTDTQYF. In nucleotides, the CDR3 is TGCAGCGTCCAGATTCCCACAGATACGCAGTATTTT.

This clone was seen only once. The chain joins TRBV5-1 to TRBJ1-6; a weak D match, TRBD1 (5 bases). The length of the CDR3 is 15 residues. Germline V gene data show CDR1 as SGHRS and CDR2 as YFSETQ. Trimming removed 4 bases from V and 1 base from J, with 9 bases in between. DNA of the CDR3: TGCGCCAGCAGCCCTGACAGATCCTATAATTCACCCCTCCACTTT. Translated, it gives CASSPDRSYNSPLHF.

In its sample, this clone was seen once. The rearrangement joins TRBV7-9 to TRBJ2-5; perhaps TRBD1 as D (6 bases). Germline CDR1 is SEHNR and CDR2 is FQNEAQ (reference sequence). The CDR3 is made up of 16 amino acids. The V end was cut by 5 bases, the J end by 10 bases, with 26 bases between. This CDR3 reads CASSPGPQGNPLDQYF. DNA for the CDR3: TGTGCCAGCAGCCCAGGCCCACAGGGCAATCCGTTGGACCAGTACTTC.

The chain combines TRBV5-6 with TRBJ1-5, with TRBD1 identical over 7 bases. The CDR3 contains 14 residues. Germline values: CDR1 SGHDT, CDR2 YYEEEE. Trimming at V came to 4 bases and at J to 3 bases, leaving 4 bases not matched to a gene. As DNA, the CDR3 is TGTGCCAGCAGCCCGGGACAGCTCAATCAGCCCCAGCATTTT. Protein: CASSPGQLNQPQHF.

The CDR3 here is CASSHRGMGGNQPQHF. The CDR3 coding sequence is TGTGCCAGCAGCCATAGGGGCATGGGGGGCAATCAGCCCCAGCATTTT. This sequence joins TRBV7-9 and TRBJ1-5, with TRBD1 as a possible D gene (5 bases). V lost 5 bases and J 2 bases, leaving 16 bases between the germline ends. CDR1 is SEHNR, CDR2 FQNEAQ, per germline (reference sequence). CDR3 length equals 16 residues. The full variable domain, rest sourced from reference TRBV7-9 and TRBJ1-5, is DTGVSQNPRHKITKRGQNVTFRCDPISEHNRLYWYRQTLGQGPEFLTYFQNEAQLEKSRLLSDRFSAERPKGSFSTLEIQRTEQGDSAMYLCASSHRGMGGNQPQHFGDGTRLSIL.

The chain is built from TRBV28 and TRBJ2-5; D may be TRBD2 (7 bases). The CDR3 covers 16 residues. Germline assignment: CDR1 MDHEN and CDR2 SYDVKM. With 6 bases removed from V and 1 base from J, the gap between germline ends came to 18 bases. The CDR3 loop is CASSPPGGGPQETQYF. For the CDR3, the DNA is TGTGCCAGCAGCCCGCCGGGCGGGGGCCCCCAAGAGACCCAGTACTTC.

This chain links TRBV5-6 with TRBJ2-4; 9 bases fit TRBD1. CDR3 length: 16 residues. With 2 bases clipped from V and 2 bases from J, the junction kept 5 bases outside the gene matches. Germline V lookup: CDR1 SGHDT, CDR2 YYEEEE. The CDR3 bases are TGTGCCAGCAGCTTCCAGACAGGGGGGCCCAAAAACATTCAGTACTTC. Protein sequence: CASSFQTGGPKNIQYF. Supplemented by reference TRBV5-6 and TRBJ2-4, the full variable domain reads DAGVTQSPTHLIKTRGQQVTLRCSPKSGHDTVSWYQQALGQGPQFIFQYYEEEERQRGNFPDRFSGHQFPNYSSELNVNALLLGDSALYLCASSFQTGGPKNIQYFGAGTRLSVL.

The J gene is TRBJ1-2, the V gene TRBV30; D not certain. Germline CDR1 reads GTSNPN; CDR2 reads SVGIG (reference sequence). V gave up 5 bases and J gave up 1 base, with 23 bases separating them. The CDR3 has 17 amino acids. Here the CDR3 reads CAWGRATARYYNYGYTF. CDR3 nucleotide sequence: TGTGCCTGGGGTCGCGCCACGGCACGCTATTATAACTATGGCTACACCTTC.

This chain links TRBV6-1 with TRBJ2-7; 11 positions agree with TRBD1. The V gene end was trimmed by 7 bases and the J gene end by 4 bases; junction bases not matched to a gene: 6. This CDR3 has 14 residues. Germline CDR1 reads MNHNS; CDR2 reads SASEGT. The CDR3 DNA sequence: TGTGCCAGCATCTGGACAGGGGGCCTATACGAGCAGTACTTC. Translated, it gives CASIWTGGLYEQYF.

CDR3 sequence: CASSHRLSGGSTPTAHEQYF. The CDR3, as DNA: TGCGCCAGCAGCCACCGGTTGTCCGGGGGCAGCACCCCAACAGCGCACGAGCAGTACTTC. The chain uses TRBV5-1 and TRBJ2-7; D is tentatively TRBD1 or TRBD2 (6 bases each). V was clipped by 4 bases and J by 5 bases, with 34 bases between them. The CDR3 length is 20 residues. Germline CDR1 and CDR2: SGHRS and YFSETQ.

The chain recombines TRBV9 with TRBJ2-7, with TRBD1 matching 10 bases. CDR1 SGDLS and CDR2 YYNGEE come from the germline V gene. The CDR3 has 15 residues. V lost 4 bases and J lost 0; bases outside the gene matches: 4. CDR3 sequence (DNA): TGTGCCAGCAGCTCGTGGGACAGGGGCTCCTACGAGCAGTACTTC. It is translated as CASSSWDRGSYEQYF. Supplemented by reference TRBV9 and TRBJ2-7, the full variable domain reads DSGVTQTPKHLITATGQRVTLRCSPRSGDLSVYWYQQSLDQGLQFLIQYYNGEERAKGNILERFSAQQFPDLHSELNLSSLELGDSALYFCASSSWDRGSYEQYFGPGTRLTVT.